Presented here are 7 T cell receptor beta chains from one specimen sequenced in a study of human T cells and chemical hapten exposure. Each CDR3 protein is one row after TCRdb ran MiXCR on the RACE reads. The table records some 330,000 distinct CDR3 sequences, 4.5% to 7% of them present only once. As to time point: pre-sensitization, week 0. Sample treatment: therapeutic diphenylcyclopropenone sensitization with weekly scalp DPC. The material was whole blood, obtained in connection with sensitization to the hapten diphenylcyclopropenone (DPC). These receptors all stem from a woman aged 18 to 35 with alopecia areata. Some clones in this sample may be carry-over from other donors' samples.

The chain couples TRBV6-6 to TRBJ1-1, with D possibly TRBD1 on 6 matching bases. Germline V gives CDR1 MNHNY, CDR2 SVGAGI (reference sequence). The CDR3 is 16 amino acids. V lost 4 bases, J lost 8 bases, and 23 bases lay in between. The CDR3 sequence: CASSSTGSRDLGEAFF. In DNA, the CDR3 is TGTGCCAGCAGTTCCACAGGGTCTAGGGACCTGGGAGAAGCTTTCTTT.

The V and J genes are TRBV6-2 or TRBV6-3 and TRBJ2-5; D may be TRBD2 (5 bases). Germline-derived CDR1 and CDR2 are MNHEY and SVGEGT. V lost 0 bases to trimming and J lost 6 bases, with 8 bases between them. This CDR3 has 13 amino acids. CDR3 protein: CASSYSTRKTQYF. In DNA form, the CDR3 reads TGTGCCAGCAGTTACTCAACTAGGAAGACCCAGTACTTC.

This clonotype showed up many times. The chain's CDR3 is CAATGGRGETQYF. CDR3 DNA sequence: TGTGCTGCCACCGGCGGGAGGGGAGAGACCCAGTACTTC. The chain joins TRBV7-7 to TRBJ2-5, with TRBD2 matching over 9 bases. CDR3 length: 13 residues. Germline V gene sequence: CDR1 SSHAT, CDR2 FNYEAQ (reference sequence).

Ten or more counts support this clonotype. This sequence joins TRBV6-5 and TRBJ2-3; D ambiguous. This CDR3 is built from 15 residues. Germline loops: CDR1 MNHEY, CDR2 SVGAGI. Trimming took 1 base from V and 0 from J, leaving 8 bases between them. CDR3 in DNA: TGTGCCAGCAGTTACTTGGCTAGTAGCACAGATACGCAGTATTTT. This translates into CASSYLASSTDTQYF.

The gene calls are TRBV3-1 and TRBJ1-5; D perhaps matches TRBD1 (5 bases). Trimming took 6 bases from V and 1 from J, leaving 10 bases between them. The CDR3 loop spans 14 amino acids. CDR1 LGHDT and CDR2 YNNKEL come from the germline V gene (reference sequence). In DNA form, the CDR3 reads TGTGCCAGCAGTGGGGCCGTAAGCAATCAGCCCCAGCATTTT. Translated, it gives CASSGAVSNQPQHF.

This clonotype was detected a few times. CDR3 residues: CASSSSRRETQYF. The CDR3, as DNA: TGCGCCAGCAGTTCCTCGAGGAGAGAGACCCAGTACTTC. The V gene is TRBV5-1, the J gene TRBJ2-5; D not certain. The CDR3 has 13 residues. CDR1 is SGHRS, CDR2 YFSETQ, per germline. Trimming took 5 bases from V and 4 from J, leaving 12 bases between them.

This clonotype was counted only a few times. The rearrangement joins TRBV6-1 to TRBJ1-6; tentative D call: TRBD1 (5 bases). CDR1 is MNHNS, CDR2 SASEGT, per germline. The CDR3 is 15 amino acids. Between the trimmed V and J ends, which lost 1 base and 10 bases, there was a span of 14 bases. CDR3 loop: CASSEVGQGGSPLHF. CDR3 DNA: TGTGCCAGCAGTGAAGTGGGGCAGGGAGGCTCACCCCTCCACTTT.